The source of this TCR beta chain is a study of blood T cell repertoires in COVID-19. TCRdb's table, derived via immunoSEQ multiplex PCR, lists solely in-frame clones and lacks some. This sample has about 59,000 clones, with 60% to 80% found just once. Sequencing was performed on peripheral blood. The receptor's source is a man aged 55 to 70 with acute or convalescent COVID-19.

DNA of the CDR3: TGTGCCAGCAGCTTCAACAGGGGGCAGGGTGAAGCTTTCTTT. It encodes CASSFNRGQGEAFF. The chain is built from TRBV5-5 and TRBJ1-1; 9 bases map to TRBD1. CDR1 and CDR2 (germline): SGHKS, YYEKEE (reference sequence). V lost 2 bases and J lost 7; bases outside the gene matches: 6. The CDR3 loop spans 14 amino acids.